Listed below are T cell receptor beta chains from one sample, sequenced in a study of CD8+CD57+ T cells in acquired aplastic anemia. TCRdb itself ran the reads through MiXCR, one entry per CDR3 protein. The data contain about 160,000 distinct CDR3 sequences, 60% to 80% of them singletons. Sequencing input: sorted CD4+, CD8+, or CD8+CD57+ T cells (not recorded which) from PBMCs. These receptors were obtained from a human donor with aplastic anemia. CDR3s include the opening cysteine and the closing phenylalanine or tryptophan. The D gene is left open where the match is weak. Rows give clone size only sometimes, using once, few, many, or a class for an expanded clone.

TRBD2	TRBJ2-5	16	TRBV5-6	NA	CASSSGTSGGWGSQYF	TGTGCCAGCAGCTCCGGGACTAGCGGGGGCTGGGGGTCCCAGTACTTC
NA	TRBJ1-2	14	TRBV5-6	NA	CASTLVEGRNGYTF	TGTGCCAGCACCCTGGTGGAGGGGAGGAATGGCTACACCTTC
NA	TRBJ2-3	14	TRBV18	many	CASSPWTVTDTQYF	TGTGCCAGCTCACCCTGGACAGTGACAGATACGCAGTATTTT
NA	TRBJ1-2	16	TRBV7-9	NA	CASSLVVPAGDYGYTF	TGTGCCAGCAGCTTAGTAGTACCGGCTGGGGACTATGGCTACACCTTC
NA	TRBJ2-7	17	TRBV15	NA	CATSRALGRGSKHEQYF	TGTGCCACCAGCAGAGCCCTAGGTCGGGGGTCAAAGCACGAGCAGTACTTC
NA	TRBJ1-4	15	TRBV7-2	NA	CASSTIGTSNEKLFF	TGTGCCAGCAGCACAATCGGGACAAGTAATGAAAAACTGTTTTTT
NA	TRBJ2-1	13	TRBV12-3/TRBV12-4	NA	CASSLNAWNEQFF	TGTGCCAGCAGTTTAAATGCGTGGAATGAGCAGTTCTTC
NA	TRBJ1-1	13	TRBV7-2	NA	CASSLEAANEQFF	TGTGCCAGCAGCTTAGAGGCGGCTAATGAGCAGTTCTTT
NA	TRBJ2-2	14	TRBV3-1	NA	CASLAGPNTGELFF	TGTGCCAGCCTGGCGGGACCAAACACCGGGGAGCTGTTTTTT
NA	TRBJ2-3	13	TRBV20-1	NA	CSADRDHTDTQYF	TGCAGTGCAGATAGGGACCACACAGATACGCAGTATTTT
NA	TRBJ2-7	12	TRBV20-1	few	CSGGTSSYEQYF	TGCAGTGGGGGGACATCCTCCTACGAGCAGTACTTC
NA	TRBJ2-3	16	TRBV20-1	NA	CSARASLQGTTDTQYF	TGCAGTGCTAGAGCCTCACTGCAGGGGACGACAGATACGCAGTATTTT
NA	TRBJ2-1	14	TRBV6-4	NA	CASSDSVSGQEQFF	TGTGCCAGCAGTGACTCCGTCAGCGGTCAGGAGCAGTTCTTC
TRBD1	TRBJ1-6	13	TRBV20-1	NA	CSAFTGVNSPLHF	TGCAGTGCATTCACAGGGGTCAATTCACCCCTCCACTTT
NA	TRBJ2-2	15	TRBV10-3	NA	CAISESPGGTGELFF	TGTGCCATCAGTGAGTCGCCAGGGGGGACCGGGGAGCTGTTTTTT
TRBD2	TRBJ2-3	16	TRBV19	NA	CASSPSAGTSTDTQYF	TGTGCCAGTAGTCCGTCAGCGGGGACCAGCACAGATACGCAGTATTTT
TRBD2	TRBJ2-7	12	TRBV20-1	NA	CSARGLDYEQYF	TGCAGTGCTCGGGGACTAGACTACGAGCAGTACTTC
TRBD1	TRBJ2-1	15	TRBV9	NA	CASRPAGGPYNEQFF	TGTGCCAGCAGACCGGCAGGGGGCCCGTACAATGAGCAGTTCTTC
NA	TRBJ2-1	12	TRBV29-1	NA	CSVEARDNEQFF	TGCAGCGTTGAAGCCAGGGACAATGAGCAGTTCTTC
NA	TRBJ2-1	15	TRBV6-1	NA	CASSHTSSTSLEQFF	TGTGCCAGCAGCCATACTAGCAGCACAAGCTTGGAGCAGTTCTTC
TRBD1	TRBJ2-7	15	TRBV5-6	NA	CASSLGQGVTYEQYF	TGTGCCAGCAGCCTGGGACAGGGGGTGACCTACGAGCAGTACTTC
NA	TRBJ2-5	13	TRBV25-1	NA	CASSYGGQETQYF	TGTGCCAGCAGTTACGGGGGTCAAGAGACCCAGTACTTC
TRBD2	TRBJ2-5	15	TRBV24-1	NA	CATSDSGTSRETQYF	TGTGCCACCAGTGATTCGGGGACTAGCAGAGAGACCCAGTACTTC
TRBD1	TRBJ2-7	13	TRBV29-1	NA	CSVSGQGDYEQYF	TGCAGCGTTTCTGGACAGGGAGACTACGAGCAGTACTTC
NA	TRBJ2-3	16	TRBV25-1	NA	CASSVTGRGSTDTQYF	TGTGCCAGCAGTGTGACAGGTCGGGGGAGCACAGATACGCAGTATTTT
NA	TRBJ2-5	14	TRBV2	NA	CASSGPPSQETQYF	TGTGCCAGCAGTGGCCCTCCAAGCCAAGAGACCCAGTACTTC
TRBD2	TRBJ2-3	14	TRBV10-3	NA	CALRLAGATDTQYF	TGTGCCCTTCGACTAGCGGGGGCCACAGATACGCAGTATTTT
NA	TRBJ2-2	16	TRBV5-1	once	CASSLETGLYHGELFF	TGCGCCAGCAGCTTGGAAACAGGGCTTTATCACGGGGAGCTGTTTTTT
TRBD1	TRBJ2-7	12	TRBV7-9	NA	CASRRQGNEQYF	TGTGCCAGCAGACGACAGGGTAACGAGCAGTACTTC
NA	TRBJ2-1	12	TRBV3-1	NA	CASSPAANEQFF	TGTGCCAGCAGCCCCGCAGCGAATGAGCAGTTCTTC
NA	TRBJ2-1	14	TRBV9	few	CASSVAYQPNEQFF	TGTGCCAGCAGCGTGGCATATCAACCCAATGAGCAGTTCTTC
NA	TRBJ1-1	13	TRBV7-9	NA	CASGLDGGTEAFF	TGTGCCAGCGGCTTAGACGGCGGGACTGAAGCTTTCTTT